This T cell receptor beta chain derives from a study of blood T cell repertoires in COVID-19. Study at large: From the United States, Italy and Spain came samples of acute and convalescent COVID-19. The cDNA or gDNA used as material had been derived from T cells, B-cell-depleted T cells, or PBMCs.

Trimming removed 6 bases at V and 14 bases at J, with 13 bases between. The CDR3 is 11 residues long. The germline CDR1 and CDR2 sequences are SGHVS and FQNEAQ. This clone was recorded only once. It was during active infection that Seattle patients were enrolled and then longitudinally followed. As originally analysed: Researchers report that nucleated cell counts were estimated from reference gene primer amplification. Produced via immunoSEQ multiplex PCR; TCRdb's table is partial and in-frame only. The D gene and trimming were derived from the DNA, and the V and J assignments and clone size from that table. The table has 130,000 or so clones, about four fifths seen once.

The sample taken for sequencing was peripheral blood. The sequence derives from a man younger than 45 with COVID-19, enrolled during active disease. The chain is built from TRBV7-8 and TRBJ2-2; maybe TRBD1 (6 bases). The CDR3 DNA reads TGTGCCAGCAGAGTCGAAGGGGGACTGTTTTTT. Translated: CASRVEGGLFF.